The text below deals with one TCR beta chain. The antigen is not known. The V gene's germline CDR1 is SGHRS and CDR2 YFSETQ. Trimming removed 0 bases from V and 0 bases from J; junction bases left unmatched: 7. The CDR3 is made up of 19 amino acids. The CDR3 regions of TCR beta were amplified from RNA transcripts. During a first-round RT-PCR of the TCR CDR3, the HTBI primer set was used. Each CDR3 protein is one row after TCRdb ran MiXCR on the multiplex PCR reads. Here the sample spans 300,000 to 400,000 distinct CDR3 sequences, around 20% being singletons. The entry originates in a study of T cells in Graves' hyperthyroidism and ophthalmopathy. Whole-study results and caveats: In validation, the model predicted ophthalmopathy. These predictions came a median about 6.5 months before onset. Blood also carried most thyroid clonotypes expanded above 0.001.

Patients aged 18 to 65 had newly diagnosed hyperthyroidism lasting under 2 months. Fresh peripheral blood, approximately 10 ml, was the source of the PBMCs. The chain couples TRBV5-1 to TRBJ2-4; 12 nucleotides match TRBD2. Sequenced material: blood. The sequence was collected from a woman aged 45-60 years with Graves' hyperthyroidism. CDR3 bases: TGCGCCAGCAGCTTGGCGACTAGCGGGGGAGCTCTAGCCAAAAACATTCAGTACTTC. This encodes CASSLATSGGALAKNIQYF.